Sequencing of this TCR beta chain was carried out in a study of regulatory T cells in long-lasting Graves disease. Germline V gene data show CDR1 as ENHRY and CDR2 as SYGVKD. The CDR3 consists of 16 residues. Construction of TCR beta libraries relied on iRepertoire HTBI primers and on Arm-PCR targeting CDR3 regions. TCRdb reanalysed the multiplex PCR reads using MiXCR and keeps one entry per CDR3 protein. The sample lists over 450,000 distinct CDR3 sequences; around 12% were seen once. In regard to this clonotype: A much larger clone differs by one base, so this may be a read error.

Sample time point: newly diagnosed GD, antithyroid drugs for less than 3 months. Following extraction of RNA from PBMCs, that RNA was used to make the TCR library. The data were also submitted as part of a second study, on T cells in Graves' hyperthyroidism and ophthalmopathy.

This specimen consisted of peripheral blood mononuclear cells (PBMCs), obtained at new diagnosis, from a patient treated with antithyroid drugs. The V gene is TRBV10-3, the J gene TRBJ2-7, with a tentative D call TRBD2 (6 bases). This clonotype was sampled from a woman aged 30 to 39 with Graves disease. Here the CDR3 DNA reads TGTGCCAACAGTAGCCGGGCCGGGGGAGCAGTTTACGAGCAGTACTTC. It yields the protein CANSSRAGGAVYEQYF.